This is a list of T cell receptor beta chains from one sample in a study of memory CD4+ T cells and cytomegalovirus serostatus. Clones were sequenced by immunoSEQ multiplex PCR, and TCRdb holds only the in-frame ones, with some missing. The sample yields more than 40,000 clones, 75% to 85% seen once. Input material: memory CD4+ T cells from blood. These receptors all come from an adult in good health and CMV-seronegative. Each CDR3 is given with its conserved first and last residue.

J: TRBJ2-3; V: TRBV10-3; CDR3: CAISLTGEAQYF
J: TRBJ1-1; V: TRBV5-1; CDR3: CASSFQPGTHTEAFF
J: TRBJ2-7; V: TRBV6-5; CDR3: CATGAGRRANEQYF
J: TRBJ2-3; V: TRBV9; CDR3: CASSVEGRGASTDTQYF
J: TRBJ1-5; V: TRBV18; CDR3: CASSPRSSAQQPQHF
J: TRBJ1-1; V: TRBV28; CDR3: CASRGPGTEAFF
J: TRBJ2-5; V: TRBV18; CDR3: CASSLDREETQYF
J: TRBJ1-5; V: TRBV7-8; CDR3: CASSLRANVGGDSNQPQHF
J: TRBJ1-1; V: TRBV19; CDR3: CASSTVQGRHTEAFF
J: TRBJ2-1; V: TRBV9; CDR3: CASSTSGSSYNEQFF
J: TRBJ2-7; V: TRBV28; CDR3: CASSSPLGGQEPYEQYF
J: TRBJ1-3; V: TRBV9; CDR3: CASSVRGSGNTIYF
J: TRBJ1-5; V: TRBV7-9; CDR3: CASSSAGGNQPQHF
J: TRBJ2-5; V: TRBV7-8; CDR3: CASTLDRQGDETQYF
J: TRBJ2-7; V: TRBV7-9; CDR3: CASRGPGLYYEQYF
J: TRBJ1-1; V: TRBV15; CDR3: CATSNTQGATEAFF
J: TRBJ1-1; V: TRBV2; CDR3: CASSGQANTEAFF
J: TRBJ2-3; V: TRBV5-4; CDR3: CASSPGLAGGADTQYF
J: TRBJ2-1; V: TRBV28; CDR3: CASLRTSRNEQFF
J: TRBJ2-7; V: TRBV7-2; CDR3: CASSFRDRAAYEQYF
J: TRBJ2-2; V: TRBV5-1; CDR3: CASRTSGSSGAGELFF
J: TRBJ1-2; V: TRBV5-1; CDR3: CASSQGPASGYTF
J: TRBJ2-2; V: TRBV7-6; CDR3: CASSLNPPSNVAGELFF
J: TRBJ1-3; V: TRBV2; CDR3: CASNVLQGNTIYF
J: TRBJ1-2; V: TRBV6-1; CDR3: CASSLSGDYGYTF
J: TRBJ1-2; V: TRBV4-3; CDR3: CASSQDWQGSTGYTF
J: TRBJ1-4; V: TRBV5-1; CDR3: CASSLRGTFTNEKLFF
J: TRBJ2-7; V: TRBV28; CDR3: CASVSTYEQYF
J: TRBJ1-3; V: TRBV2; CDR3: CASREQVPTIYF
J: TRBJ1-5; V: TRBV7-8; CDR3: CASSLVAGPNQPQHF
J: TRBJ2-5; V: TRBV6-1; CDR3: CASSEGSGQETQYF
J: TRBJ2-6; V: TRBV18; CDR3: CATFRTSGSF
J: TRBJ1-5; V: TRBV4-1; CDR3: CASSSLPAQPQHF
J: TRBJ2-7; V: TRBV2; CDR3: CASSEEVARSYEQYF
J: TRBJ1-5; V: TRBV27; CDR3: CASSPGQGNQPQHF
J: TRBJ1-3; V: TRBV28; CDR3: CASSLKRGGDTIYF
J: TRBJ2-1; V: TRBV7-2; CDR3: CASSSGTSGIEQFF
J: TRBJ2-7; V: TRBV19; CDR3: CASRRTGTDYEQYF
J: TRBJ2-1; V: TRBV7-9; CDR3: CASSLPGGGGSYNEQFF
J: TRBJ2-7; V: TRBV6-1; CDR3: CASSEMGARSYEQYF
J: TRBJ2-3; V: TRBV5-1; CDR3: CASSLTSGIVDTQYF
J: TRBJ2-4; V: TRBV5-6; CDR3: CASSLYKTGGARAIQYF
J: TRBJ2-7; V: TRBV7-9; CDR3: CASSQGGFSSYEQYF
J: TRBJ1-5; V: TRBV19; CDR3: CASSHTGDNQPQHF
J: TRBJ2-1; V: TRBV30; CDR3: CAWSVGLATGNEQFF
J: TRBJ2-5; V: TRBV2; CDR3: CASRRGEQETQYF
J: TRBJ1-5; V: TRBV5-1; CDR3: CASSTGTAGANQPQHF
J: TRBJ2-2; V: TRBV9; CDR3: CASSVGGTNTGELFF
J: TRBJ1-2; V: TRBV16; CDR3: CASSQLRVPYGYTF
J: TRBJ2-7; V: TRBV7-8; CDR3: CASSMGQGFGEQYF
J: TRBJ2-5; V: TRBV4-2; CDR3: CASSHGLAGVKETQYF
J: TRBJ1-2; V: TRBV27; CDR3: CASSFVQDSNYGYTF